The source of this T cell receptor beta chain is a study of cytomegalovirus exposure and HLA in healthy donors. Study-level background: It was reported in a later analysis that the same platform had been used for the 90 to 150 validation repertoires as for the roughly 650 first-cohort repertoires. Study observations and caveats: CMV antigen specificity of three CMV-associated chains was confirmed in vitro.

As regards this clone: What it binds is unknown.

The table came from immunoSEQ multiplex PCR; TCRdb's copy has only in-frame clones and leaves some out. Of 45,000 to 70,000 clones listed, 85% to 95% were seen once; the top ten hold roughly 6%. Germline CDR1 is SGHRS and CDR2 is YFSETQ. This CDR3 has 15 amino acids. V was clipped by 9 bases and J by 2 bases, with 17 bases between them. Material for sequencing was PBMCs. The V call is TRBV5-1, the J call TRBJ2-2, with a weak D call TRBD2 (5 bases). The receptor was isolated from a woman aged 18-30 years in good health and CMV-seronegative. The CDR3 protein is CATEEGSPNTGELFF. DNA for the CDR3: TGCGCCACCGAAGAGGGTTCCCCCAACACCGGGGAGCTGTTTTTT.